The 32 T cell receptor beta chains below come from one sample, sequenced in a study of shared clonotypes between healthy human individuals. Profiled with immunoSEQ multiplex PCR; TCRdb holds only in-frame clones, not every one. The table includes around 1,900,000 clones, 85% to 95% detected once. Positive CCR7 selection of CD45RO-negative cells yielded the naive CD8 cells, and terminally differentiated effector memory CD45RA+ cells were excluded. Sequenced material: naive CD8+ T cells from PBMCs. The receptor source for this set is a man aged 18 to 29 in good health. Some clones in this sample may be carry-over from other donors' samples.

CDR3 nucleotide sequence: TGTGCCAGCAGCCAAGCGACAGGGGGGATTCAGCCCCAGCATTTT. Amino acids: CASSQATGGIQPQHF. The chain has TRBV7-9 and TRBJ1-5, with 9 positions matching TRBD1. The CDR3 has 15 residues. The junction had 8 bases not matched to a gene; V was cut back by 5 bases and J by 6 bases. Germline assignment: CDR1 SEHNR and CDR2 FQNEAQ (reference sequence).

This rearrangement joins TRBV5-6 to TRBJ2-1, with TRBD2 matching 8 bases. The CDR3 length is 11 residues. The V gene end was trimmed by 4 bases and the J gene end by 9 bases; junction bases not matched to a gene: 0. Germline CDR1 reads SGHDT; CDR2 reads YYEEEE. This CDR3 is CASSRGGEQFF. Here the CDR3 DNA reads TGTGCCAGCAGCCGGGGGGGTGAGCAGTTCTTC.

This sequence joins TRBV6-5 and TRBJ1-1; no definite D call. The germline V gene encodes CDR1 MNHEY and CDR2 SVGAGI. The CDR3 has 13 residues. Trimming left V 6 bases short and J 6 bases short, with 14 bases between. The CDR3 DNA sequence: TGTGCCAGCAGCGAAATGGAGGTCCCTGAAGCTTTCTTT. This translates into CASSEMEVPEAFF.

The V call is TRBV28, the J call TRBJ2-5; D possibly corresponds to TRBD2 (6 bases). The CDR3 consists of 14 residues. Germline V gene lookup returns CDR1 MDHEN and CDR2 SYDVKM. The V end was cut by 7 bases, the J end by 6 bases, with 18 bases between. This chain's CDR3 is CASTPVRGTKTQYF. Written as DNA, the CDR3 is TGTGCCAGCACCCCGGTCCGGGGGACGAAGACCCAGTACTTC.

This sequence joins TRBV13 and TRBJ2-1; 7 bases map to TRBD2. Germline CDR1 reads PRHDT; CDR2 reads FYEKMQ (reference sequence). CDR3 size: 15 residues. V shed 5 bases, J shed 8 bases, and the junction held 12 bases outside the gene matches. CDR3 in amino acids: CASSVDGEGRDEQFF. The CDR3 bases are TGTGCCAGCAGCGTGGACGGGGAGGGGCGCGATGAGCAGTTCTTC.

With regard to this clone: This sample includes further DNA sequences coding for the same CDR3. The chain recombines TRBV9 with TRBJ2-7, with 9 bases that match TRBD1. V was clipped by 2 bases and J by 2 bases; unmatched bases: 5. The CDR3 loop spans 15 amino acids. Germline assignment: CDR1 SGDLS and CDR2 YYNGEE. CDR3 protein: CASSVGTGPTYEQYF. The CDR3, as DNA: TGTGCCAGCAGCGTGGGGACAGGGCCTACCTACGAGCAGTACTTC.

V is TRBV29-1 and J is TRBJ2-3, with TRBD2 identical over 9 bases. CDR3 size: 14 residues. Germline V gives CDR1 SQVTM, CDR2 ANQGSEA. The V segment lost 4 bases and the J segment 4 bases; nucleotides outside the gene matches: 6. The CDR3 region has the DNA TGCAGCGTTGGTCGTAGCGGGAGTGCAGATACGCAGTATTTT. It encodes CSVGRSGSADTQYF.

The chain joins TRBV9 to TRBJ2-1, with 7 bases lining up with TRBD2. This CDR3 contains 13 residues. V lost 6 bases and J lost 5; bases outside the gene matches: 5. The V gene's germline CDR1 is SGDLS and CDR2 YYNGEE. The CDR3 is CASNTGGDNEQFF. The DNA for the CDR3 is TGTGCCAGCAACACTGGGGGGGACAATGAGCAGTTCTTC.

The rearrangement joins TRBV7-2 to TRBJ1-4, with D maybe TRBD1 (6 bases). There are 14 residues in the CDR3. Trimming left V 7 bases short and J 5 bases short, with 14 bases between. Germline loops: CDR1 SGHTA, CDR2 FQGNSA. This CDR3 reads CASTEHGQNEKLFF. The CDR3 bases are TGTGCCAGCACCGAACATGGACAGAATGAAAAACTGTTTTTT.

This chain connects TRBV27 to TRBJ2-1; maybe TRBD2 (5 bases). The CDR3 consists of 13 residues. The V gene's germline CDR1 is MNHEY and CDR2 SMNVEV (reference sequence). V lost 10 bases to trimming and J lost 5 bases, with 15 bases between them. CDR3 DNA sequence: TGTGCCACCTTGGTTAGGGAGAACAATGAGCAGTTCTTC. Translated: CATLVRENNEQFF.

The genes are TRBV7-3 and TRBJ1-2; maybe TRBD1 (6 bases). CDR1 and CDR2 (germline): SGHTA, FQGTGA. The CDR3 runs 14 residues. Trimming pared 6 bases from V and 8 bases from J, leaving 19 bases between. The CDR3 sequence: CASSPTHRDGGYTF. CDR3 in DNA: TGTGCCAGCAGTCCAACCCACAGGGACGGAGGCTACACCTTC.

The chain joins TRBV11-2 to TRBJ2-3, with a weak D call TRBD2 (6 bases). Trimming stripped 0 bases from V and 6 bases from J, with 13 bases between. The germline CDR1 and CDR2 sequences are SGHAT and FQNNGV. CDR3 length: 15 residues. In DNA, the CDR3 is TGTGCCAGCAGCTTAGAGGGGACTCGCGCGGATACGCAGTATTTT. It translates to CASSLEGTRADTQYF.

The chain joins TRBV10-1 to TRBJ2-1, with 9 positions matching TRBD2. The CDR3 length is 15 residues. V trimming: 8 bases; J trimming: 8 bases; junction bases outside the gene matches: 13. Germline V gene data show CDR1 as WNHNN and CDR2 as SYGVQD (reference sequence). CDR3 sequence (DNA): TGCGCCAGCCCGTTTGAGCGGGAGGATACGGATGAGCAGTTCTTC. As protein: CASPFEREDTDEQFF.

This clone was counted only a few times. The chain links TRBV5-6 to TRBJ2-7; D remains ambiguous. V shed 0 bases and J shed 7 bases, with 11 bases lying between them. CDR3 length: 13 amino acids. Germline loops: CDR1 SGHDT, CDR2 YYEEEE. CDR3 DNA: TGTGCCAGCAGCTTGGGTACTACTACGGAGCAGTACTTC. Translation: CASSLGTTTEQYF.

V and J are TRBV4-3 and TRBJ2-3; 11 nucleotides align to TRBD2. The CDR3 is 15 residues long. Trimming cost V 2 bases and J 4 bases; bases outside gene matches: 2. Germline V lookup: CDR1 LGHNA, CDR2 YSLEER. This chain's CDR3 is CASSQFSGRADTQYF. CDR3 DNA sequence: TGCGCCAGCAGCCAATTTAGCGGGAGGGCAGATACGCAGTATTTT.

This chain connects TRBV29-1 to TRBJ2-3; D is perhaps TRBD1 (7 bases). The length of the CDR3 is 14 residues. In germline, CDR1 is SQVTM, CDR2 ANQGSEA. Trimming cost V 7 bases and J 5 bases, with 19 bases left between them. CDR3 region: CSAVGGGKGDTQYF. The CDR3 DNA sequence: TGCAGCGCGGTAGGAGGGGGCAAAGGAGATACGCAGTATTTT.

DNA of the CDR3: TGCGCCAGCAGCCAAGAAGGAGGTCCCCATGGCTACACCTTC. Translation gives CASSQEGGPHGYTF. The chain employs TRBV4-1 and TRBJ1-2; the D is unclear. V gave up 0 bases and J gave up 6 bases, with 11 bases separating them. This CDR3 is built from 14 residues. Per germline, CDR1 MGHRA and CDR2 YSYEKL.

The chain joins TRBV5-1 to TRBJ2-7; 8 positions match TRBD1. CDR3 length equals 15 residues. Trimming took 6 bases from V and 2 from J; bases not matched to a gene: 10. Germline V gene data show CDR1 as SGHRS and CDR2 as YFSETQ. CDR3 DNA: TGCGCCAGCACTCCGTCCGGGACAGGTGCCTACGAGCAGTACTTC. Amino acids: CASTPSGTGAYEQYF.

V gene TRBV27 combines with J gene TRBJ2-1; D is uncertain. In germline, CDR1 is MNHEY, CDR2 SMNVEV (reference sequence). Trimming stripped 2 bases from V and 5 bases from J, with 10 bases between. This CDR3 has 14 amino acids. The CDR3 bases are TGTGCCAGCAGTTTAGGCCTATCCCACAATGAGCAGTTCTTC. Its protein is CASSLGLSHNEQFF.

The V and J genes are TRBV5-5 and TRBJ1-1; no firm D call. The CDR3 is 13 residues long. The germline V and J ends were trimmed by 7 bases and 6 bases, with 16 bases remaining between them. The V gene's germline CDR1 is SGHKS and CDR2 YYEKEE (reference sequence). CDR3 DNA: TGTGCCAGCCGCTCGAGTCCGGGAGCTGAAGCTTTCTTT. Translating gives CASRSSPGAEAFF.

The chain is built from TRBV5-6 and TRBJ2-7; the D gene is possibly TRBD2 (7 bases). Germline CDR1 and CDR2: SGHDT and YYEEEE. The CDR3 is made up of 14 amino acids. V was shortened by 2 bases and J by 5 bases, with 14 bases between the two germline ends. CDR3 coding DNA: TGTGCCAGCAGCTTTCGGGGGGCGGTAAACGAGCAGTACTTC. Protein product: CASSFRGAVNEQYF.

This clone was observed a handful of times. J is TRBJ2-7 and V is TRBV7-6; no clear D. Per germline, CDR1 SGHVS and CDR2 FNYEAQ. V was trimmed by 0 bases and J by 3 bases, leaving 6 bases between them. The CDR3 spans 13 residues. CDR3 protein: CASSLAPDYEQYF. The CDR3 nucleotides are TGTGCCAGCAGCTTAGCGCCCGACTACGAGCAGTACTTC.

This clone appeared once. This sequence joins TRBV28 and TRBJ1-3, with D tentatively TRBD1 (5 bases). The V gene lost 5 bases and the J gene lost 1 base, with 18 bases spanning the gap. This CDR3 has 17 amino acids. Germline-derived CDR1 and CDR2 are MDHEN and SYDVKM. The CDR3 coding sequence is TGTGCCAGCAGTGACCCGGAGGGGCTGTCGTCTGGAAACACCATATATTTT. Translated, it gives CASSDPEGLSSGNTIYF.

This clone was counted between two and nine times. The CDR3 nucleotides are TGTGCCAGCAGCCCGGCAGGGTTCAATCAGCCCCAGCATTTT. This codes for CASSPAGFNQPQHF. The rearrangement links TRBV7-9 to TRBJ1-5; D is perhaps TRBD1 (5 bases). V was trimmed by 5 bases and J by 3 bases, leaving 11 bases between them. CDR1 and CDR2 (germline): SEHNR, FQNEAQ (reference sequence). CDR3 length: 14 residues.

The chain carries TRBV7-9 and TRBJ2-7; D may be TRBD2 (6 bases). V was clipped by 6 bases and J by 3 bases, with 15 bases between them. This CDR3 spans 14 amino acids. Germline assignment: CDR1 SEHNR and CDR2 FQNEAQ (reference sequence). As DNA, the CDR3 is TGTGCCAGCAGGTTGACTAGTCGCGACTACGAGCAGTACTTC. Translated: CASRLTSRDYEQYF. The entire variable domain, with the rest obtained from reference TRBV7-9 and TRBJ2-7, is as follows: DTGVSQNPRHKITKRGQNVTFRCDPISEHNRLYWYRQTLGQGPEFLTYFQNEAQLEKSRLLSDRFSAERPKGSFSTLEIQRTEQGDSAMYLCASRLTSRDYEQYFGPGTRLTVT.

This chain uses TRBV2 with TRBJ2-1; 8 nucleotides align to TRBD1. Germline CDR1 and CDR2: SNHLY and FYNNEI. The CDR3 sequence is 15 residues long. Losses at the gene ends were 1 base for V and 5 bases for J; bases not matched to a gene: 4. DNA of the CDR3: TGTGCCAGCAGTGAAGGGACAGGGCCCGACAATGAGCAGTTCTTC. It encodes CASSEGTGPDNEQFF.

This clone was found once. The chain has TRBV19 and TRBJ1-1, with D possibly TRBD1 on 5 matching bases. V dropped 1 base and J dropped 1 base, with 16 bases sitting between them. The CDR3 runs 17 residues. In germline, CDR1 is LNHDA, CDR2 SQIVND (reference sequence). DNA of the CDR3: TGTGCCAGTAGTATAGTAGGAGTGGGGCATTGGAACACTGAAGCTTTCTTT. This codes for CASSIVGVGHWNTEAFF.

The CDR3 DNA sequence: TGTGCCAGCAGCGGATCCGGGACTAGCGGGAGTGGAGAGCAGTACTTC. It yields the protein CASSGSGTSGSGEQYF. The rearrangement joins TRBV7-9 to TRBJ2-7; 14 nucleotides agree with TRBD2. The CDR3 is 16 amino acids. Losses at the gene ends were 5 bases for V and 7 bases for J; bases not matched to a gene: 10. CDR1 and CDR2 from the germline V gene are SEHNR and FQNEAQ (reference sequence).

V is TRBV28 and J is TRBJ2-2, with TRBD2 matching 12 bases. The CDR3 contains 18 residues. V lost 3 bases and J lost 0; bases outside the gene matches: 5. The germline gives CDR1 MDHEN, CDR2 SYDVKM. Written as DNA, the CDR3 is TGTGCCAGCAGTTTCCTAGCGGGAGGGAATTCGAACACCGGGGAGCTGTTTTTT. Its protein is CASSFLAGGNSNTGELFF.

The rearrangement links TRBV29-1 to TRBJ2-1; no clear D. Germline CDR1 reads SQVTM; CDR2 reads ANQGSEA. Trimming shortened V by 4 bases and J by 0 bases, and 10 bases separated the two germline ends. The CDR3 spans 14 residues. The chain's CDR3 is CSVVSRSSYNEQFF. CDR3 DNA sequence: TGCAGCGTTGTGTCGCGGAGCTCCTACAATGAGCAGTTCTTC.

The chain uses TRBV6-6 and TRBJ2-7; 7 bases map to TRBD1. V trimming: 9 bases; J trimming: 2 bases; junction bases outside the gene matches: 4. The CDR3 contains 12 residues. Germline lookup yields CDR1 MNHNY and CDR2 SVGAGI (reference sequence). This CDR3 reads CASPGQTYEQYF. DNA for the CDR3: TGTGCCAGTCCGGGACAGACCTACGAGCAGTACTTC.

This clone has only a few counts. The chain links TRBV5-4 to TRBJ2-7; 8 nucleotides match TRBD2. The V and J ends lost 4 bases and 4 bases, in that order; junction bases with no gene match: 7. Germline V gene lookup returns CDR1 SGHNT and CDR2 YYREEE (reference sequence). This CDR3 is built from 14 residues. The CDR3 coding sequence is TGTGCCAGCAGCGTAGGGACTAGTCGGTACGAGCAGTACTTC. As protein: CASSVGTSRYEQYF. Complete variable domain (other parts from reference TRBV5-4 and TRBJ2-7): ETGVTQSPTHLIKTRGQQVTLRCSSQSGHNTVSWYQQALGQGPQFIFQYYREEENGRGNFPPRFSGLQFPNYSSELNVNALELDDSALYLCASSVGTSRYEQYFGPGTRLTVT.